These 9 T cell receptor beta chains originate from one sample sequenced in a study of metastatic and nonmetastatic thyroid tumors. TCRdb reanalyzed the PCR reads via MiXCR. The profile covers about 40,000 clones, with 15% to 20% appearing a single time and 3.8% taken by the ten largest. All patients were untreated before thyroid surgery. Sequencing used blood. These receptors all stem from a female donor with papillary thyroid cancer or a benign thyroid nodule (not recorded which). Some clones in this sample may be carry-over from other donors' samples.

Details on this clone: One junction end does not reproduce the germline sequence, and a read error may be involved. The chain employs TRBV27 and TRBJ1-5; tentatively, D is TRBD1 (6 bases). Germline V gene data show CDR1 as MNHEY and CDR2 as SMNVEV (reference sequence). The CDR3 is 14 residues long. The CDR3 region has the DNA TGTGCCAGCAGTCCTGGGACAAGTAATCATCCCCATCATTTT. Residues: CASSPGTSNHPHHF.

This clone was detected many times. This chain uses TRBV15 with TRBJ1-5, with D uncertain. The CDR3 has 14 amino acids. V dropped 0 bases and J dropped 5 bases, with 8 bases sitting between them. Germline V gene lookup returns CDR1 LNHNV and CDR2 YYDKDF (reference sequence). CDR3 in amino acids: CATSRDERYQPQHF. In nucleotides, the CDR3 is TGTGCCACCAGCAGAGATGAGAGATATCAGCCCCAGCATTTT.

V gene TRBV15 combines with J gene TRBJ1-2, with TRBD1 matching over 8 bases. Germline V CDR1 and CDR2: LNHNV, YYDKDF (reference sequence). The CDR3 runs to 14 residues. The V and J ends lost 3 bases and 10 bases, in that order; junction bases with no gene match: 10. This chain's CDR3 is CATSSGQGTNVYTF. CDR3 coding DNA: TGTGCCACCAGCAGTGGACAGGGAACGAATGTCTACACCTTC.

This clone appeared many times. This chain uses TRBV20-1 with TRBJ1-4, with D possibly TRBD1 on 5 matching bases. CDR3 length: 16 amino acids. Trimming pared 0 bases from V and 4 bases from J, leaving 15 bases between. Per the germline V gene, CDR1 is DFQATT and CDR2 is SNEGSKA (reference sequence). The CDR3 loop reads CSARDSSTAVNEKLFF. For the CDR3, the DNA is TGCAGTGCTAGAGATTCCTCGACAGCGGTTAATGAAAAACTGTTTTTT.

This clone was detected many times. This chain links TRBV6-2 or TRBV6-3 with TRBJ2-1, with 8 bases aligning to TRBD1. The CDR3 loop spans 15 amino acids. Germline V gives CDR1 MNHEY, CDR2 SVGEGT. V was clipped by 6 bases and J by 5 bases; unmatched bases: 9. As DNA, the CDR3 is TGTGCCAGCAGGGCCGACAGGGGAAATCACAATGAGCAGTTCTTC. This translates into CASRADRGNHNEQFF.

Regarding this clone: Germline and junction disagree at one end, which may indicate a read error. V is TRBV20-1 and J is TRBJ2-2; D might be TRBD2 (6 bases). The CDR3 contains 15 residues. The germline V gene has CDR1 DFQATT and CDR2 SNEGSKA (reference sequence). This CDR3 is CSAKGIAANTGELFF. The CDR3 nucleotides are TGCAGTGCTAAGGGAATAGCGGCGAACACAGGGGAGCTGTTTTTT.

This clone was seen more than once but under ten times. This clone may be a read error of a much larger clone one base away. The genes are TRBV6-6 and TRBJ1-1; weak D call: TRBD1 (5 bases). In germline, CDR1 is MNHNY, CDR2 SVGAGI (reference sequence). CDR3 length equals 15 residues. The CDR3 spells CASSYSSRANTEALF. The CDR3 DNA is TGTGCCAGCAGTTACTCGAGCAGGGCGAACACCGAAGCTTTATTT.

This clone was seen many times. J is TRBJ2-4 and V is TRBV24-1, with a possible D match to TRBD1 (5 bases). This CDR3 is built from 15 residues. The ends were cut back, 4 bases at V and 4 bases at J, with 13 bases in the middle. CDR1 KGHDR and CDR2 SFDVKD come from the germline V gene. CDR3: CATSETVGLKNIQYF. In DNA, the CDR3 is TGTGCCACCAGTGAGACAGTGGGGTTAAAAAACATTCAGTACTTC.

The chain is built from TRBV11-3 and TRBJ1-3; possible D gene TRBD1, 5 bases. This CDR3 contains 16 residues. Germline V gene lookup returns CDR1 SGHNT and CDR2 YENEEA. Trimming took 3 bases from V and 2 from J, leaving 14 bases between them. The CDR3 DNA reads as TGTGCCAGCAGCTTGAGGTCAGGGCTAACTGGAAACACCATATATTTT. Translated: CASSLRSGLTGNTIYF.